This section outlines one TCR beta chain sequence together with its context. The CDR3 length is 18 residues. Trimming shortened V by 1 base and J by 7 bases, and 20 bases separated the two germline ends. CDR1 KGHSH and CDR2 LQKENI come from the germline V gene. This sample was taken from a study of radiotherapy plus CTLA-4 blockade in lung cancer. TCRdb keeps only in-frame clones here, not all; method: immunoSEQ multiplex PCR. The sample consists of about 77,000 clones, over 65% of them appearing once. This TCR was sampled from a human donor with non-small cell lung cancer whose response to radiotherapy plus ipilimumab could not be evaluated. The sequencing used peripheral blood, collected from a patient treated with radiotherapy plus ipilimumab. The gene calls are TRBV18 and TRBJ1-6; perhaps TRBD1 as D (6 bases). The CDR3 DNA sequence: TGTGCCAGCTCACCACTTGGGGTGGCCAGGGGTGGGAATTCACCCCTCCACTTT. Protein sequence: CASSPLGVARGGNSPLHF.